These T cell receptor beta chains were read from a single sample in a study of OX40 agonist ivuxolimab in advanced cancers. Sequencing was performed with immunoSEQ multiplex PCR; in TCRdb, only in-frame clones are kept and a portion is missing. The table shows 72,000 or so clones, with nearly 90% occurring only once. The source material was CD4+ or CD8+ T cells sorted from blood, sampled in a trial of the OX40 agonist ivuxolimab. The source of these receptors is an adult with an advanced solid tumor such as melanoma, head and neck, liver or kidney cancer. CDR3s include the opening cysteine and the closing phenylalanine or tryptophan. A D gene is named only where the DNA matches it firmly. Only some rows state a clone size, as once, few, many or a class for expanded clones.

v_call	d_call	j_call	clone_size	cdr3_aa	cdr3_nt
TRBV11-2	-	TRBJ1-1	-	CASSSARGGRAFF	TGTGCCAGCAGCTCTGCTCGGGGGGGACGGGCTTTCTTT
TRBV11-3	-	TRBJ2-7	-	CASSSGERPYEQYF	TGTGCCAGCAGCTCGGGGGAGCGGCCCTACGAGCAGTACTTC
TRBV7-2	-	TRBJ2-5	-	CASSLGGGAGTQYF	TGTGCCAGCAGCTTAGGTGGGGGGGCGGGGACCCAGTACTTC
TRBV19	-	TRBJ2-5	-	CASSYQGGIRETQYF	TGTGCCAGTAGTTACCAGGGGGGCATTCGGGAGACCCAGTACTTC
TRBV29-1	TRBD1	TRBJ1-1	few	CSSRDRDAEAFF	TGCAGCAGCCGGGACAGGGACGCTGAAGCTTTCTTT
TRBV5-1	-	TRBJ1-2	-	CASSLEGTALRGYTF	TGCGCCAGCAGCTTGGAAGGGACTGCTTTACGAGGCTACACCTTC
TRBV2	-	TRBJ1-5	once	CASSERGGSNQPQHF	TGTGCCAGCAGTGAGAGAGGAGGCAGCAATCAGCCCCAGCATTTT
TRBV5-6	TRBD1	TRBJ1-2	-	CASSLENRGSYGYTF	TGTGCCAGCAGCTTGGAGAACAGGGGAAGCTATGGCTACACCTTC
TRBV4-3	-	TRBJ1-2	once	CASSQDRGFGGYTF	TGCGCCAGCAGCCAAGATCGGGGGTTTGGTGGCTACACCTTC
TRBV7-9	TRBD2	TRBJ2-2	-	CASRGDGGRRLFF	TGTGCCAGCAGAGGCGACGGGGGGAGGAGGCTGTTTTTT
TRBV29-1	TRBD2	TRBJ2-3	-	CSVVSAGATDTQYF	TGCAGCGTTGTTTCAGCGGGAGCGACAGATACGCAGTATTTT
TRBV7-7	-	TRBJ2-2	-	CASSLPRGELFF	TGTGCTAGCAGCCTCCCACGCGGGGAGCTGTTTTTT
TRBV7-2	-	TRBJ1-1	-	CASSFVYTEAFF	TGTGCCAGCAGCTTCGTGTACACTGAAGCTTTCTTT
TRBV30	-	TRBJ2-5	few	CAWSVEGGVTETQYF	TGTGCCTGGAGCGTAGAGGGGGGGGTCACGGAGACCCAGTACTTC
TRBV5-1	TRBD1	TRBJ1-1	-	CASSATGTGRTEAFF	TGCGCCAGCAGCGCGACCGGGACAGGGCGAACTGAAGCTTTCTTT
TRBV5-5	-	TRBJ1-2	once	CASSLEAGTNYGYTF	TGTGCCAGCAGCTTGGAGGCAGGGACTAACTATGGCTACACCTTC
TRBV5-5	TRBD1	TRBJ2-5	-	CASSFLGQVQETQYF	TGTGCCAGCAGCTTCCTTGGACAGGTCCAAGAGACCCAGTACTTC
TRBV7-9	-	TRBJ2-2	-	CASSRKGELFF	TGTGCCAGCAGCCGTAAAGGGGAGCTGTTTTTT
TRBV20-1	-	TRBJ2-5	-	CSAREQETQYF	TGCAGTGCTAGAGAACAAGAGACCCAGTACTTC
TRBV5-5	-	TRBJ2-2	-	CASSSSWASGELFF	TGTGCCAGCAGTTCCTCCTGGGCTTCCGGGGAGCTGTTTTTT
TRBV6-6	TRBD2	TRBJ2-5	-	CASSSSAGGLQETQYF	TGTGCCAGCAGTTCGTCAGCGGGGGGACTACAAGAGACCCAGTACTTC
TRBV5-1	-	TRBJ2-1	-	CASSLVAGGAYNEQFF	TGCGCCAGCAGCTTGGTGGCAGGGGGGGCCTACAATGAGCAGTTCTTC